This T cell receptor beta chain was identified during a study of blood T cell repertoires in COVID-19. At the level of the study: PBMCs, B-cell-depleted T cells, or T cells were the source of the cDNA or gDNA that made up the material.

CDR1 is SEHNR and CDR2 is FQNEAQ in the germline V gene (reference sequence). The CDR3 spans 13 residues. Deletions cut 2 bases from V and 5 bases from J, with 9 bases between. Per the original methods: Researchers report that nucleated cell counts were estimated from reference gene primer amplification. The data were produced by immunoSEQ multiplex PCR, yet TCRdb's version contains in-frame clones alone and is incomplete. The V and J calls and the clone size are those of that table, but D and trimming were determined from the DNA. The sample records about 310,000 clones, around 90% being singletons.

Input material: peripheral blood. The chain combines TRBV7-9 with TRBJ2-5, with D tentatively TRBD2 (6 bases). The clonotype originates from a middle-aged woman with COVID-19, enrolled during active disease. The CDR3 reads CASSLNGGETQYF. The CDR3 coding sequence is TGTGCCAGCAGCTTAAACGGGGGTGAGACCCAGTACTTC. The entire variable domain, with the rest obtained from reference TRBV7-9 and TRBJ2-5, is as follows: DTGVSQNPRHKITKRGQNVTFRCDPISEHNRLYWYRQTLGQGPEFLTYFQNEAQLEKSRLLSDRFSAERPKGSFSTLEIQRTEQGDSAMYLCASSLNGGETQYFGPGTRLLVL.